The present TCR beta chain was sequenced within a study of CD8 T cells in Susac syndrome. The multiple sclerosis controls were treatment-naive patients affected by stable or active relapsing-remitting disease. The RNA input was roughly 0.45 to 1 ug, and it was reverse transcribed with random hexamers. One entry per CDR3 protein, called by TCRdb with MiXCR from the immunoSEQ multiplex PCR reads. Of roughly 120,000 distinct CDR3 sequences listed, 90% to 95% are singletons. The germline V gene encodes CDR1 MGHDK and CDR2 SYGVNS. This CDR3 contains 16 residues. V was clipped by 4 bases and J by 1 base, with 16 bases between them.

The sample consisted of CD8+ T cells from PBMCs. This TCR was sampled from a human donor with multiple sclerosis. This chain joins TRBV25-1 and TRBJ1-1; the D gene is possibly TRBD1 (6 bases). The CDR3 DNA sequence: TGTGCCAGCAGTGGGTTGACAGGTGACCGGAACACTGAAGCTTTCTTT. Translating gives CASSGLTGDRNTEAFF. The full variable domain, its missing parts supplied by reference TRBV25-1 and TRBJ1-1, is EADIYQTPRYLVIGTGKKITLECSQTMGHDKMYWYQQDPGMELHLIHYSYGVNSTEKGDLSSESTVSRIRTEHFPLTLESARPSHTSQYLCASSGLTGDRNTEAFFGQGTRLTVV.